What follows are 24 T cell receptor beta chains derived from one specimen sequenced in a study of PD-1 blockade in classical Hodgkin lymphoma. Assay: immunoSEQ multiplex PCR; the TCRdb copy retains only in-frame clones and omits some. The sample holds about 46,000 clones, approximately 91% seen once. Time point specified: newly diagnosed, previously untreated cHL patient sample. Sequenced: peripheral blood mononuclear cells (PBMCs). Receptors originate from a human donor with classical Hodgkin lymphoma.

The CDR3 protein is CASAGQMNTEAFF. The CDR3 bases are TGTGCCAGCGCGGGACAGATGAACACTGAAGCTTTCTTT. The rearrangement joins TRBV6-1 to TRBJ1-1, with TRBD1 matching 7 bases. The CDR3 covers 13 residues. Germline V lookup: CDR1 MNHNS, CDR2 SASEGT. The V and J ends lost 8 bases and 0 bases, in that order; junction bases with no gene match: 3.

The V gene is TRBV2, the J gene TRBJ2-5, with 8 bases fitting TRBD2. Germline V gives CDR1 SNHLY, CDR2 FYNNEI. The CDR3 is 13 residues long. The V and J ends lost 7 bases and 3 bases, in that order; junction bases with no gene match: 4. The CDR3 loop is CASTGLAEETQYF. The CDR3 DNA follows: TGTGCCAGCACCGGACTAGCAGAAGAGACCCAGTACTTC.

V usage is TRBV18 and J usage is TRBJ2-3; D is unresolved. The CDR3 is 13 amino acids. CDR1 and CDR2 from the germline V gene are KGHSH and LQKENI. V gave up 0 bases and J gave up 6 bases, with 7 bases separating them. The CDR3 DNA reads as TGTGCCAGCTCACCACCGGCTGGGGATACGCAGTATTTT. Translation gives CASSPPAGDTQYF.

The genes are TRBV5-6 and TRBJ2-3, with 10 bases matching TRBD2. The CDR3 length is 16 residues. Trimming at V came to 4 bases and at J to 1 base, leaving 6 bases not matched to a gene. CDR1 is SGHDT, CDR2 YYEEEE, per germline. The CDR3 coding sequence is TGTGCCAGCAGCGTGACTAGCGGGTGGCGCACAGATACGCAGTATTTT. The encoded protein is CASSVTSGWRTDTQYF.

The rearrangement uses TRBV7-7 and TRBJ1-4, with TRBD1 identical over 8 bases. The V segment lost 5 bases and the J segment 7 bases; nucleotides outside the gene matches: 9. CDR1 SSHAT and CDR2 FNYEAQ come from the germline V gene (reference sequence). The CDR3 totals 15 residues. Written as DNA, the CDR3 is TGTGCCAGCAGCGCCATACAGGGGGGCGGTGAAAAACTGTTTTTT. It codes for CASSAIQGGGEKLFF.

The rearrangement joins TRBV10-3 to TRBJ1-2; no clear D. There are 13 residues in the CDR3. CDR1 is ENHRY, CDR2 SYGVKD, per germline. Trimming shortened V by 10 bases and J by 0 bases, and 12 bases separated the two germline ends. CDR3 bases: TGTGCCACCTCAGAGGGTTCTAACTATGGCTACACCTTC. Protein: CATSEGSNYGYTF.

The chain carries TRBV7-9 and TRBJ2-1; 7 bases match TRBD2. There are 16 residues in the CDR3. With V trimmed by 4 bases and J by 3 bases, 9 bases remained unmatched. Germline V lookup: CDR1 SEHNR, CDR2 FQNEAQ (reference sequence). The DNA for the CDR3 is TGTGCCAGCAGCTCCGTACTAGCGAGCAACTACAATGAGCAGTTCTTC. Residues: CASSSVLASNYNEQFF.

This rearrangement joins TRBV9 to TRBJ2-1; 9 nucleotides line up with TRBD2. Germline values: CDR1 SGDLS, CDR2 YYNGEE. Trimming at V came to 4 bases and at J to 6 bases, leaving 8 bases not matched to a gene. This CDR3 has 15 residues. The CDR3 protein is CASSLSGRTSNEQFF. The CDR3 nucleotides read TGTGCCAGCAGCCTTAGCGGGAGAACCTCCAATGAGCAGTTCTTC.

The chain combines TRBV5-1 with TRBJ2-7, with 10 bases aligning to TRBD2. The length of the CDR3 is 14 residues. The ends lost 4 bases at V and 2 bases at J; junction bases unmatched: 3. From germline, CDR1 is SGHRS and CDR2 YFSETQ. The CDR3 nucleotides read TGCGCCAGCAGCCAAGGGACTAGCGCCTACGAGCAGTACTTC. This codes for CASSQGTSAYEQYF.

This clone was observed a few times. J is TRBJ1-3 and V is TRBV28, with D unresolved. Germline V gives CDR1 MDHEN, CDR2 SYDVKM. V shed 6 bases and J shed 1 base, with 10 bases lying between them. The CDR3 runs to 14 residues. The DNA of the CDR3 is TGTGCCAGCAGCCCTAGTGGGTCTGGAAACACCATATATTTT. Translation: CASSPSGSGNTIYF.

The rearrangement joins TRBV7-8 to TRBJ2-7; 10 positions match TRBD2. This CDR3 region has 15 residues. V dropped 5 bases and J dropped 5; count of bases not matched to a gene: 9. Looked up from germline, CDR1 is SGHVS and CDR2 is FQNEAQ. The CDR3 sequence: CASSLSLAGADEQYV. The CDR3 bases are TGTGCCAGCAGCCTCAGCCTAGCGGGAGCAGACGAGCAGTACGTC.

The chain uses TRBV19 and TRBJ1-4, with 7 nucleotides matching TRBD1. CDR3 length: 15 amino acids. Germline CDR1 and CDR2: LNHDA and SQIVND (reference sequence). V lost 5 bases, J lost 4 bases, and 7 bases stayed unmatched. This CDR3 is CASSAWTGGNEKLFF. CDR3 DNA sequence: TGTGCCAGTAGTGCCTGGACAGGTGGTAATGAAAAACTGTTTTTT.

This clone was recorded only once. Different DNA sequences within this sample yield the same CDR3. This chain uses TRBV5-1 with TRBJ2-5; D not resolved. The germline gives CDR1 SGHRS, CDR2 YFSETQ. The CDR3 runs to 11 residues. V lost 2 bases to trimming and J lost 5 bases, with 4 bases between them. The CDR3 loop is CASSLRETQYF. The CDR3 coding sequence is TGCGCCAGCAGCTTAAGGGAGACCCAGTACTTC.

The gene calls are TRBV6-1 and TRBJ1-4, with 7 bases that match TRBD1. The CDR3 has 13 residues. J lost 3 bases, V lost 10 bases, and 5 bases had no gene match. Germline V gene lookup returns CDR1 MNHNS and CDR2 SASEGT. DNA for the CDR3: TGTGCCATCCGGGGACAGTCTAATGAAAAACTGTTTTTT. It translates to CAIRGQSNEKLFF.

This sequence joins TRBV13 and TRBJ2-7; 9 bases map to TRBD1. The germline gives CDR1 PRHDT, CDR2 FYEKMQ (reference sequence). The CDR3 is 14 amino acids. The ends lost 5 bases at V and 3 bases at J; junction bases unmatched: 5. CDR3 nucleotide sequence: TGTGCCAGCAGCGGCGGGACAGGGTACTACGAGCAGTACTTC. Protein: CASSGGTGYYEQYF. The full variable domain, completed using reference TRBV13 and TRBJ2-7, is AAGVIQSPRHLIKEKRETATLKCYPIPRHDTVYWYQQGPGQDPQFLISFYEKMQSDKGSIPDRFSAQQFSDYHSELNMSSLELGDSALYFCASSGGTGYYEQYFGPGTRLTVT.

This clone has more than one count but fewer than ten. V usage is TRBV11-3 and J usage is TRBJ2-2, with TRBD2 matching 7 bases. The V gene end was trimmed by 8 bases and the J gene end by 6 bases; junction bases not matched to a gene: 9. Germline V gives CDR1 SGHNT, CDR2 YENEEA. The CDR3 totals 14 residues. CDR3 sequence (DNA): TGTGCCAGCGAGGGAGGGGAAGATTCCGGGGAGCTGTTTTTT. Amino acid sequence: CASEGGEDSGELFF.

The CDR3 nucleotides read TGTGCCAGCACCAAATCCCCAGGACTTCTGGGAGAAGCTTTCTTT. Its translation is CASTKSPGLLGEAFF. The J gene is TRBJ1-1, the V gene TRBV21-1. TRBV21-1 is given as a pseudogene. This CDR3 is 15 amino acids long.

CDR3 bases: TGTGCCAGCAGTGAGGAGGTGCGAAACACCATATATTTT. Amino acid sequence: CASSEEVRNTIYF. The V call is TRBV2, the J call TRBJ1-3; D gene uncertain. V lost 3 bases and J lost 5, with 8 bases in between. Germline assignment: CDR1 SNHLY and CDR2 FYNNEI. The CDR3 is 13 residues long.

The V call is TRBV11-3, the J call TRBJ2-1; 9 nucleotides line up with TRBD1. Germline assignment: CDR1 SGHNT and CDR2 YENEEA. V gave up 0 bases and J gave up 11 bases; unmatched junction bases: 5. There are 14 residues in the CDR3. The CDR3: CASSLDPGQGQQFF. The CDR3 nucleotides are TGTGCCAGCAGCTTAGATCCTGGACAGGGGCAGCAGTTCTTC.

The chain uses TRBV10-2 and TRBJ2-3, with D unclear. The V end was cut by 0 bases, the J end by 7 bases, with 2 bases between. CDR3 length equals 11 residues. Germline V lookup: CDR1 WSHSY, CDR2 SAAADI. CDR3 sequence (DNA): TGCGCCAGCAGTGAGTCGAATACGCAGTATTTT. Translation: CASSESNTQYF.

The chain employs TRBV7-3 and TRBJ2-3, with D perhaps matching TRBD2 (6 bases). CDR3 length: 12 amino acids. The V end was cut by 5 bases, the J end by 8 bases, with 11 bases between. Germline V CDR1 and CDR2: SGHTA, FQGTGA. The CDR3 region has the DNA TGTGCCAGCAGCCTTGGGGGGAGTACGCAGTATTTT. Amino acid sequence: CASSLGGSTQYF.

V usage is TRBV18 and J usage is TRBJ1-1; D may be TRBD1 (5 bases). The V end lost 3 bases, the J end lost 5 bases, and 16 bases lay between the germline ends. The CDR3 consists of 15 residues. Per the germline V gene, CDR1 is KGHSH and CDR2 is LQKENI. CDR3 sequence reads: CASSPYTGGVTEAFF. Written as DNA, the CDR3 is TGTGCCAGCTCACCCTACACCGGGGGGGTGACTGAAGCTTTCTTT.

This sequence joins TRBV19 and TRBJ1-1; perhaps TRBD1 as D (6 bases). This CDR3 has 15 residues. The germline V and J ends were trimmed by 8 bases and 0 bases, with 16 bases remaining between them. Germline V lookup: CDR1 LNHDA, CDR2 SQIVND (reference sequence). CDR3 sequence (DNA): TGTGCCAGTCACAGGGACAAATCAATGAACACTGAAGCTTTCTTT. It specifies CASHRDKSMNTEAFF. Complete variable domain (other parts from reference TRBV19 and TRBJ1-1): DGGITQSPKYLFRKEGQNVTLSCEQNLNHDAMYWYRQDPGQGLRLIYYSQIVNDFQKGDIAEGYSVSREKKESFPLTVTSAQKNPTAFYLCASHRDKSMNTEAFFGQGTRLTVV.

The rearrangement joins TRBV9 to TRBJ2-3; D gene unclear. There are 16 residues in the CDR3. Trimming pared 4 bases from V and 0 bases from J, leaving 15 bases between. The germline V gene has CDR1 SGDLS and CDR2 YYNGEE. CDR3 protein: CASSPRPGSSTDTQYF. CDR3 bases: TGTGCCAGCAGCCCCCGACCGGGCAGCAGCACAGATACGCAGTATTTT.